This entry lists 18 T cell receptor beta chains sequenced from one sample in a study of blood T cell repertoires in COVID-19. Measured with immunoSEQ multiplex PCR; TCRdb has only the in-frame clones, and not every one. The repertoire holds more than 150,000 clones, with 80% to 90% as singletons. Sequencing input: peripheral blood. All receptors derive from a man aged 70 or older with active or convalescent COVID-19.

The table lists this clone with a few counts. The chain is built from TRBV6-2 or TRBV6-3 and TRBJ1-5; possibly TRBD1 for D (6 bases). The CDR3 is 15 residues long. The V and J ends lost 3 bases and 6 bases respectively, with 15 bases between them. From germline, CDR1 is MNHEY and CDR2 SVGEGT. The CDR3 reads CASSYLGRGFQPQHF. CDR3 coding DNA: TGTGCCAGCAGTTATCTTGGCAGGGGCTTTCAGCCCCAGCATTTT.

The chain uses TRBV7-6 and TRBJ2-5; D might be TRBD2 (6 bases). CDR1 is SGHVS, CDR2 FNYEAQ, per germline. The CDR3 sequence is 14 residues long. V was trimmed by 3 bases and J by 7 bases, leaving 15 bases between them. CDR3 sequence reads: CASSLSSGTGTQYF. The CDR3 DNA is TGTGCCAGCAGCTTGAGTAGCGGTACGGGGACCCAGTACTTC.

The chain links TRBV4-3 to TRBJ2-2, with 10 bases aligning to TRBD2. The CDR3 is 16 residues long. J gave up 3 bases and V 4 bases, and 5 bases lay outside the gene matches. Germline CDR1 and CDR2: LGHNA and YSLEER. The CDR3 DNA reads as TGCGCCAGCAGCCTTAGCGGGGGGCAGGACACCGGGGAGCTGTTTTTT. The encoded protein is CASSLSGGQDTGELFF.

V and J are TRBV28 and TRBJ2-5; 14 positions agree with TRBD2. Germline CDR1 reads MDHEN; CDR2 reads SYDVKM. The J segment lost 4 bases and the V segment lost 6 bases, leaving 10 bases of the junction unmatched. This CDR3 has 17 amino acids. CDR3 region: CASSPPGGTSGGETQYF. CDR3 DNA: TGTGCCAGCAGCCCCCCGGGAGGGACTAGCGGGGGAGAGACCCAGTACTTC. The complete variable domain, with remaining parts taken from reference TRBV28 and TRBJ2-5, reads DVKVTQSSRYLVKRTGEKVFLECVQDMDHENMFWYRQDPGLGLRLIYFSYDVKMKEKGDIPEGYSVSREKKERFSLILESASTNQTSMYLCASSPPGGTSGGETQYFGPGTRLLVL.

The V gene is TRBV4-3, the J gene TRBJ2-2; no reliable D call. Germline-derived CDR1 and CDR2 are LGHNA and YSLEER. This CDR3 region has 13 residues. The V end lost 0 bases, the J end lost 7 bases, and 6 bases lay between the germline ends. CDR3 sequence reads: CASSQDRYGELFF. The CDR3 nucleotides are TGCGCCAGCAGCCAAGATCGGTACGGGGAGCTGTTTTTT.

This chain joins TRBV20-1 and TRBJ2-2, with D perhaps TRBD2 (7 bases). Trimming shortened V by 3 bases and J by 5 bases, and 16 bases separated the two germline ends. The CDR3 is 15 amino acids. The germline V gene has CDR1 DFQATT and CDR2 SNEGSKA (reference sequence). The CDR3 sequence: CSASPAGAGTGELFF. As DNA, the CDR3 is TGCAGTGCTAGTCCTGCGGGGGCTGGGACCGGGGAGCTGTTTTTT.

This chain uses TRBV19 with TRBJ2-3; 10 positions agree with TRBD2. The germline V gene has CDR1 LNHDA and CDR2 SQIVND (reference sequence). This CDR3 is 19 amino acids long. V lost 4 bases to trimming and J lost 1 base; unmatched junction nucleotides: 14. The CDR3 region has the DNA TGTGCCAGTAGTAGTTACAGAAAATCTCTAGCGGGAGGCACAGATACGCAGTATTTT. It translates to CASSSYRKSLAGGTDTQYF.

The genes are TRBV7-8 and TRBJ1-1, with 11 bases aligning to TRBD1. The CDR3 consists of 14 residues. With 6 bases clipped from V and 4 bases from J, the junction kept 4 bases outside the gene matches. From germline, CDR1 is SGHVS and CDR2 FQNEAQ. This chain's CDR3 is CASRLGTGGTEAFF. The DNA for the CDR3 is TGTGCCAGCAGGCTTGGGACAGGGGGCACTGAAGCTTTCTTT.

V and J are TRBV28 and TRBJ1-2; 10 bases map to TRBD1. The germline V gene has CDR1 MDHEN and CDR2 SYDVKM. The CDR3 extends over 12 amino acids. Germline trimming cut 3 bases from V and 8 bases from J; bases unmatched to any gene: 0. CDR3 amino acids: CASSLTGGGYTF. The CDR3 DNA reads as TGTGCCAGCAGTTTGACAGGGGGCGGCTACACCTTC.

Regarding this clone: The identical CDR3 is also encoded by other nucleotide sequences in the sample. The chain carries TRBV5-1 and TRBJ1-5, with a tentative D call TRBD1 (5 bases). The CDR3 covers 13 residues. V shed 0 bases and J shed 7 bases, with 8 bases lying between them. Germline CDR1 and CDR2: SGHRS and YFSETQ. This CDR3 is CASSLAGDQPQHF. The CDR3 nucleotides are TGCGCCAGCAGCTTGGCGGGGGACCAGCCCCAGCATTTT.

V usage is TRBV5-4 and J usage is TRBJ2-1, with 8 bases lining up with TRBD1. The CDR3 sequence is 15 residues long. Germline V CDR1 and CDR2: SGHNT, YYREEE (reference sequence). Germline trimming cut 4 bases from V and 2 bases from J; bases unmatched to any gene: 5. The CDR3 region is CASSPGTGAYNEQFF. CDR3 bases: TGTGCCAGCAGCCCCGGGACAGGAGCCTACAATGAGCAGTTCTTC.

This clone was counted between two and nine times. The chain joins TRBV29-1 to TRBJ2-7, with TRBD2 identical over 10 bases. J lost 2 bases, V lost 7 bases, and 5 bases had no gene match. Germline V gene sequence: CDR1 SQVTM, CDR2 ANQGSEA. The CDR3 extends over 13 amino acids. The CDR3 reads CSAVSGRAYEQYF. The CDR3 DNA reads as TGCAGCGCCGTCAGCGGGAGGGCCTACGAGCAGTACTTC.

V is TRBV29-1 and J is TRBJ2-7, with TRBD1 matching over 7 bases. The trim removed 6 bases at V and 5 bases at J, leaving 7 bases unmatched. Germline V gene lookup returns CDR1 SQVTM and CDR2 ANQGSEA. This CDR3 has 12 residues. Written as DNA, the CDR3 is TGCAGCGTCACCTTAACAGGGGACGAGCAGTACTTC. Translating it yields CSVTLTGDEQYF.

This clone was observed once. The genes are TRBV28 and TRBJ1-5; no firm D call. Germline V gene data show CDR1 as MDHEN and CDR2 as SYDVKM. The CDR3 loop spans 14 amino acids. Trimming took 7 bases from V and 7 from J, leaving 17 bases between them. CDR3 in DNA: TGTGCCAGCACTCACGGTACCGGGTGGCAGCCCCAGCATTTT. Its translation: CASTHGTGWQPQHF.

The genes are TRBV5-1 and TRBJ1-5; no definite D call. The CDR3 sequence is 14 residues long. The germline V gene encodes CDR1 SGHRS and CDR2 YFSETQ. V gave up 0 bases and J gave up 3 bases, with 7 bases separating them. Written as DNA, the CDR3 is TGCGCCAGCAGCTTGGGGTCAGTCAATCAGCCCCAGCATTTT. Protein product: CASSLGSVNQPQHF.

The chain links TRBV28 to TRBJ1-5; D may be TRBD1 (6 bases). The germline V and J ends were trimmed by 3 bases and 0 bases, with 12 bases remaining between them. Germline CDR1 and CDR2: MDHEN and SYDVKM. This CDR3 region has 16 residues. The CDR3 sequence: CASSFIGTNSNQPQHF. CDR3 in DNA: TGTGCCAGCAGTTTTATAGGGACAAATAGCAATCAGCCCCAGCATTTT.

The chain carries TRBV7-6 and TRBJ2-1, with D perhaps matching TRBD2 (6 bases). CDR1 is SGHVS and CDR2 is FNYEAQ in the germline V gene. This CDR3 has 16 amino acids. Trimming pared 5 bases from V and 5 bases from J, leaving 19 bases between. CDR3 nucleotide sequence: TGTGCCAGCAGCCCCCCGGGGGTAGGTTGGAACAATGAGCAGTTCTTC. This codes for CASSPPGVGWNNEQFF. Based on the CDR3 plus reference TRBV7-6 and TRBJ2-1, the full variable domain is GAGVSQSPRYKVTKRGQDVALRCDPISGHVSLYWYRQALGQGPEFLTYFNYEAQQDKSGLPNDRFSAERPEGSISTLTIQRTEQRDSAMYRCASSPPGVGWNNEQFFGPGTRLTVL.

V and J are TRBV10-3 and TRBJ2-5; 12 bases agree with TRBD2. Germline loops: CDR1 ENHRY, CDR2 SYGVKD. The length of the CDR3 is 18 residues. V shed 0 bases and J 1 base; nucleotides not matched to a gene: 6. The CDR3 DNA reads TGTGCCATCAGTGAGTCCGCTAGCGGGAGGGCCCCCCAAGAGACCCAGTACTTC. The encoded protein is CAISESASGRAPQETQYF.